Listed here are 20 T cell receptor beta chains from one sample, sequenced in a study of T cell repertoires in cytomegalovirus infection. These TCRs are of unknown antigen specificity. In TCRdb, the reads were re-called with MiXCR into one record per CDR3 protein. Here the sample spans some 320,000 distinct CDR3 sequences, almost 30% being singletons. The sample in question was cultured PBMCs, obtained from culture after CMV antigen stimulation. The source is a human donor in good health (CMV status not recorded). Some clones in this sample may be carry-over from other donors' samples.

For this clonotype: This may arise from a read error, as a much more abundant clone is one base away. The chain combines TRBV6-6 with TRBJ1-2; D is possibly TRBD1 (5 bases). Germline V gives CDR1 MNHNY, CDR2 SVGAGI (reference sequence). CDR3 length equals 13 residues. The germline V and J ends were trimmed by 7 bases and 4 bases, with 13 bases remaining between them. The CDR3 protein is CASTRQRSYGYTF. In DNA form, the CDR3 reads TGTGCCAGCACTAGACAGCGATCCTATGGCTACACCTTC.

This clonotype was seen a handful of times. V and J are TRBV6-2 or TRBV6-3 and TRBJ2-1; 8 bases match TRBD2. The CDR3 is 14 amino acids. J gave up 4 bases and V 8 bases, and 7 bases lay outside the gene matches. The germline V gene encodes CDR1 MNHEY and CDR2 SVGEGT. The DNA for the CDR3 is TGTGCCAGCGATAGCGGGAAGGGTTACAATGAGCAGTTCTTC. Amino acid sequence: CASDSGKGYNEQFF.

This clonotype came up a few times. This chain joins TRBV6-1 and TRBJ1-1; D gene ambiguous. Germline CDR1 reads MNHNS; CDR2 reads SASEGT. This CDR3 comprises 15 residues. Trimming took 3 bases from V and 3 from J, leaving 14 bases between them. The CDR3 region is CASSEQAGEDTEAFF. The CDR3, as DNA: TGTGCCAGCAGTGAGCAGGCCGGGGAGGACACTGAAGCTTTCTTT.

This clonotype was recorded a few times. The genes are TRBV7-3 and TRBJ2-7; D could derive from TRBD1 or TRBD2 (6 bases each). The CDR3 totals 15 residues. Trimming removed 1 base from V and 2 bases from J, with 12 bases in between. Germline lookup yields CDR1 SGHTA and CDR2 FQGTGA. The CDR3 sequence is CASSLMGAGTYEQYF. The DNA for the CDR3 is TGTGCCAGCAGCTTAATGGGGGCGGGAACCTACGAGCAGTACTTC.

This clonotype came up a few times. This chain connects TRBV12-3 or TRBV12-4 to TRBJ2-3; D is unclear. This CDR3 has 11 residues. V lost 8 bases to trimming and J lost 2 bases, with 5 bases between them. The CDR3 spells CASGSTDTQYF. The CDR3 nucleotides are TGTGCCAGCGGATCCACAGATACGCAGTATTTT.

This clonotype was counted a few times. J is TRBJ2-7 and V is TRBV7-9; 10 bases agree with TRBD2. Germline CDR1 SEHNR, CDR2 FQNEAQ (reference sequence). The CDR3 extends over 17 amino acids. The J segment lost 2 bases and the V segment lost 5 bases, leaving 12 bases of the junction unmatched. CDR3 region: CASSPRGTGLAAYEQYF. CDR3 DNA sequence: TGTGCCAGCAGCCCCCGGGGGACAGGACTAGCGGCCTACGAGCAGTACTTC.

CDR3 protein: CASRSTGAFREKLFF. The DNA for the CDR3 is TGTGCCAGTAGATCGACAGGGGCGTTCCGGGAAAAACTGTTTTTT. The chain couples TRBV19 to TRBJ1-4, with TRBD1 matching 8 bases. Trimming at V came to 6 bases and at J to 8 bases, leaving 11 bases not matched to a gene. CDR1 and CDR2 (germline): LNHDA, SQIVND (reference sequence). This CDR3 region has 15 residues.

The V call is TRBV7-9, the J call TRBJ2-1; TRBD2 matches at 12 bases. The CDR3 has 18 amino acids. J lost 2 bases, V lost 5 bases, and 10 bases had no gene match. The germline V gene has CDR1 SEHNR and CDR2 FQNEAQ (reference sequence). CDR3 DNA sequence: TGTGCCAGCAGCACGCAAAAGACTAGCGGGGGTCCCTACAATGAGCAGTTCTTC. This codes for CASSTQKTSGGPYNEQFF.

This clonotype was seen only a few times. The chain couples TRBV12-3 or TRBV12-4 to TRBJ1-1; D gene ambiguous. V shed 3 bases and J shed 6 bases, with 8 bases lying between them. CDR3 size: 12 residues. CDR3 in DNA: TGTGCCAGCAGTTTTGGGTCAGCTGAAGCTTTCTTT. It yields the protein CASSFGSAEAFF.

This clonotype has only one observation. CDR3 residues: CASSDGDLRGNQPQHF. The DNA of the CDR3 is TGTGCCAGCAGTGACGGTGACCTCAGGGGCAATCAGCCCCAGCATTTT. The V and J genes are TRBV6-2 or TRBV6-3 and TRBJ1-5; TRBD1 might be the D (5 bases). The CDR3 has 16 residues. CDR1 is MNHEY and CDR2 is SVGEGT in the germline V gene. V dropped 5 bases and J dropped 2 bases, with 16 bases sitting between them.

This clonotype was observed a handful of times. The V gene is TRBV3-1, the J gene TRBJ2-7; D gene unclear. The V end was cut by 3 bases, the J end by 5 bases, with 8 bases between. The CDR3 length is 12 residues. CDR1 is LGHDT, CDR2 YNNKEL, per germline (reference sequence). CDR3 DNA: TGTGCCAGCAGCCATCAGCGTGACGAGCAGTACTTC. Amino acids: CASSHQRDEQYF.

CDR3 sequence: CASSLEISGSGNYEQYF. In DNA, the CDR3 is TGTGCCAGCAGCTTAGAAATCAGCGGGAGCGGTAACTACGAGCAGTACTTC. This chain links TRBV7-2 with TRBJ2-7, with 8 bases lining up with TRBD2. The CDR3 spans 17 residues. Germline trimming cut 1 base from V and 3 bases from J; bases unmatched to any gene: 11. The V gene's germline CDR1 is SGHTA and CDR2 FQGNSA.

The chain couples TRBV12-3 or TRBV12-4 to TRBJ2-7, with D unclear. V lost 5 bases and J 2 bases, leaving 7 bases between the germline ends. The CDR3 contains 12 residues. The CDR3 DNA sequence: TGTGCCAGCAGTCCTAGTGCCTACGAGCAGTACTTC. Protein product: CASSPSAYEQYF.

This clonotype has just a few counts. This chain joins TRBV6-1 and TRBJ2-7, with 8 bases matching TRBD1. The CDR3 sequence is 14 residues long. J was trimmed by 2 bases and V by 5 bases; bases with no gene match: 5. Germline CDR1 MNHNS, CDR2 SASEGT. The DNA of the CDR3 is TGTGCCAGCAGTTCGACAGGGGACCCCTACGAGCAGTACTTC. Translating gives CASSSTGDPYEQYF.

The chain has TRBV7-9 and TRBJ1-1; D is ambiguous. The CDR3 is 14 amino acids. Trimming took 2 bases from V and 6 from J, leaving 13 bases between them. Germline loops: CDR1 SEHNR, CDR2 FQNEAQ (reference sequence). CDR3: CASSLMQATPEAFF. The CDR3 coding sequence is TGTGCCAGCAGCTTAATGCAAGCAACCCCTGAAGCTTTCTTT.

This clonotype turned up a few times. The V gene is TRBV19, the J gene TRBJ2-5; 8 positions agree with TRBD2. V shed 4 bases and J 1 base; nucleotides not matched to a gene: 5. The CDR3 loop spans 15 amino acids. Germline values: CDR1 LNHDA, CDR2 SQIVND (reference sequence). The CDR3 loop reads CASSRVAGPQETQYF. The CDR3 region has the DNA TGTGCCAGTAGTAGGGTAGCGGGACCCCAAGAGACCCAGTACTTC.

The rearrangement uses TRBV10-3 and TRBJ2-5; 7 bases map to TRBD2. Germline V gene data show CDR1 as ENHRY and CDR2 as SYGVKD. The CDR3 runs 16 residues. The V and J ends lost 3 bases and 7 bases, in that order; junction bases with no gene match: 14. CDR3 amino acids: CAISEGYKAGSVTQYF. CDR3 nucleotide sequence: TGTGCCATCAGTGAAGGGTACAAAGCGGGATCTGTGACCCAGTACTTC.

This chain joins TRBV19 and TRBJ2-5; 13 nucleotides agree with TRBD2. Per germline, CDR1 LNHDA and CDR2 SQIVND (reference sequence). The CDR3 loop spans 15 amino acids. Trimming cost V 5 bases and J 9 bases; bases outside gene matches: 9. CDR3 sequence: CASSERTSGSLAQYF. The CDR3 DNA sequence: TGTGCCAGTAGTGAACGGACTAGCGGGAGTTTGGCCCAGTACTTC.

This clonotype has a handful of counts. This chain connects TRBV20-1 to TRBJ1-1, with a possible D match to TRBD1 (6 bases). Trimming left V 6 bases short and J 4 bases short, with 21 bases between. Germline V CDR1 and CDR2: DFQATT, SNEGSKA (reference sequence). This CDR3 is built from 15 residues. The CDR3 DNA sequence: TGCAGTGCGCAACAACAGGGAAGGGTGCGCACTGAAGCTTTCTTT. Protein: CSAQQQGRVRTEAFF.

The chain joins TRBV12-3 or TRBV12-4 to TRBJ1-1, with D tentatively TRBD1 (5 bases). The CDR3 runs to 14 residues. Deletions cut 7 bases from V and 1 base from J, with 13 bases between. The CDR3 nucleotides are TGTGCCAGCACCTGGAGGGGCCAGAACACTGAAGCTTTCTTT. Its protein is CASTWRGQNTEAFF.